Listed below are T cell receptor beta chains from one sample, sequenced in a study of OX40 agonist ivuxolimab in advanced cancers. The assay was immunoSEQ multiplex PCR, and TCRdb's table has in-frame clones only and misses some. This repertoire shows 70,000 or so clones, about 85% found once; its top ten account for about 1.3%. Sequencing used CD4+ or CD8+ T cells sorted from blood, obtained in a trial of the OX40 agonist ivuxolimab. The origin of the receptors is an adult with an advanced solid tumor such as melanoma, head and neck, liver or kidney cancer. Each CDR3 is given with its conserved first and last residue. A D gene is named only where the DNA matches it firmly. The size entry is marked missing in some rows and otherwise reads once, few, many or a size class.

TRBJ1-2 - TRBV5-6 - CASRTRESGYTF TGTGCCAGCAGGACCAGGGAGAGCGGCTACACCTTC
TRBJ1-5 - TRBV19 - CASTASGSNQPQHF TGTGCCAGTACCGCAAGTGGAAGCAATCAGCCCCAGCATTTT
TRBJ2-7 - TRBV5-4 once CASSLTITYEQYF TGTGCCAGCAGCTTGACGATTACCTACGAGCAGTACTTC
TRBJ2-7 TRBD1 TRBV5-1 - CASSTSGTGGAEQYF TGCGCCAGCAGCACTTCCGGGACAGGGGGAGCCGAGCAGTACTTC
TRBJ2-7 - TRBV10-2 - CASTRNYEQYF TGCGCCAGCACCCGGAACTACGAGCAGTACTTC
TRBJ2-2 - TRBV9 - CASSVEHGANTGELFF TGTGCCAGCAGCGTAGAACATGGCGCGAACACCGGGGAGCTGTTTTTT
TRBJ2-4 - TRBV18 - CASSPIRRGNIQYF TGTGCCAGCTCACCAATTAGGAGGGGAAACATTCAGTACTTC
TRBJ2-7 - TRBV5-6 - CASSLVTMREQYF TGTGCCAGCAGCTTGGTGACCATGAGGGAGCAGTACTTC
TRBJ1-5 TRBD1 TRBV7-9 - CASSPLTGVPNQPQHF TGTGCCAGCAGCCCGTTGACAGGGGTCCCCAATCAGCCCCAGCATTTT
TRBJ2-6 - TRBV7-2 - CASSQSVSHRRTGANVLTF TGTGCCAGCAGCCAATCGGTCTCCCATAGAAGGACTGGGGCCAACGTCCTGACTTTC
TRBJ1-6 - TRBV30 - CAASRPPKWNSPLHF TGTGCCGCCTCTCGCCCTCCAAAATGGAATTCACCCCTCCACTTT
TRBJ2-1 TRBD2 TRBV15 - CATSIRGGDASQFF TGTGCCACCAGCATCCGCGGGGGTGACGCCTCGCAGTTCTTC
TRBJ1-5 - TRBV6-6 - CASSYLGEYQPQHF TGTGCCAGCAGTTACTTGGGGGAATATCAGCCCCAGCATTTT
TRBJ1-2 - TRBV7-9 - CASSSTLSGGYGYTF TGTGCCAGCAGCTCTACATTATCTGGGGGCTATGGCTACACCTTC
TRBJ2-1 - TRBV9 - CASSVRWEYNEQFF TGTGCCAGCAGCGTTAGGTGGGAATACAATGAGCAGTTCTTC
TRBJ2-5 - TRBV7-9 - CASSLQGYQETQYF TGTGCCAGCAGCTTACAGGGGTACCAAGAGACCCAGTACTTC
TRBJ1-2 - TRBV30 - CAWKALGYGYTF TGTGCCTGGAAAGCGCTTGGCTATGGCTACACCTTC
TRBJ1-2 - TRBV19 - CASSIPQKAYGYTF TGTGCCAGTAGTATACCCCAGAAGGCCTATGGCTACACCTTC
TRBJ2-5 TRBD2 TRBV4-1 - CASSGGASGRQETQYF TGCGCCAGCAGCGGAGGGGCTAGCGGGAGGCAAGAGACCCAGTACTTC
TRBJ2-7 - TRBV10-3 - CAISEKITSYEQYF TGTGCCATCAGTGAAAAAATTACTTCCTACGAGCAGTACTTC
TRBJ1-2 - TRBV28 - CASSSLPLRVGGYTF TGTGCCAGCAGTTCGCTACCACTCAGGGTGGGTGGCTACACCTTC
TRBJ2-3 - TRBV7-2 - CASSLRDHTDTQYF TGTGCCAGCAGCCTTCGGGACCACACAGATACGCAGTATTTT